This T cell receptor beta chain was identified in a study of T cells after yellow fever vaccination (dated by TCRdb to the late 2010s). Notes on the research overall: Libraries from fractions with low cell numbers were prepared with the SMART-Seq v4 Ultra Low Input RNA kit. Blood was drawn at multiple timepoints before and after primary and secondary immunization, with bulk PBMC replicates and cell subsets isolated. To track T-cell clones before and after primary and booster YFV17D yellow fever vaccination, bulk TCR alpha and beta repertoires were sequenced longitudinally. Two healthy male donors, one aged 18 to 30 and one aged 30 to 40 years, made up the cohort.

Overall results and qualifications from the work: The study included only a couple of donors, which limits how far the findings can be generalized. Compared with the primary T-cell response, the secondary T-cell response was faster but weaker, reaching its peak on day 5 rather than on day 15. A small fraction of clonotypes showed up in both the CD4 and CD8 compartments, probably as a result of convergent recombination. After the booster, most of the clones that had expanded following primary vaccination were detected again (just under 97% of CD4 and 85% to 90% of CD8), which suggests that memory was broadly maintained. Computational filtering was required because FACS-sorted repertoires could contain abundant contaminating clonotypes from the bulk population.

Sequencing was performed on an Illumina NovaSeq 6000. TCR cDNA was made using 5'RACE template switching, a step that added a universal primer site and unique molecular identifiers. Priming of cDNA synthesis was performed from both the TCR alpha and TCR beta constant segments. Libraries were amplified in two PCR steps, with sample barcodes and sequencing adapters added in the second step. Sequencing of libraries was done on Illumina HiSeq 2500 (2x100 bp) or NovaSeq (2x150 bp). On the study's bioinformatics: MIGEC handled demultiplexing of reads and collapsing into UMI consensus sequences, while MiXCR performed V(D)J alignment. Clonotypes responding to the vaccine were identified with edgeR on replicate PBMC samples, with the criteria of FDR below 0.01 and a log2 fold change above 5 up to day 15. Each bulk clonotype was labeled CD4 or CD8 based on which sequenced repertoire, CD4 or CD8, contained the clonotype at higher abundance. TCRdb trimmed the raw reads at Q25, called clones with MiXCR and kept productive beta chains. A single entry per CDR3 protein holds the most common genes and DNA from its merged rows. TCRdb, not the authors, supplied the V and J calls. The table for this sample lists nearly 300,000 distinct CDR3 sequences; about 10% of them were counted only once. The top ten clonotypes cover around 3.3% of the sample.

In the paper's terms, the treatment or condition label means: live attenuated yellow fever vaccine strain. A standard Ficoll-Paque protocol was used to isolate PBMCs from peripheral blood. Dynabeads CD4 and CD8 positive selection kits were used to isolate CD4 and CD8 T-cell fractions. TriZol was used to extract RNA from bulk PBMCs, from CD4 and CD8 fractions, and from dextramer-positive and dextramer-negative fractions. The germline V gene (reference sequence) specifies DFQATT as CDR1 and SNEGSKA as CDR2. The CDR3 runs 14 residues from the cysteine to the phenylalanine. The CDR3 DNA has 42 bases and is translated from base 1. Trimming leaves V shorter by 5 bases and J shorter by 0 bases, with the junction holding 4 bases beyond the gene matches. Only a few counts were recorded for this clonotype. Its cognate antigen has yet to be identified. No base quality values were provided; no much bigger clone lies one nucleotide off.

This receptor was taken from a man aged 18 to 30 who received the YFV17D yellow fever vaccine. Sequences were derived from CD4+ T cells sorted from PBMCs, sampled 5 days after the yellow fever booster vaccination. The chain is made from TRBV20-1 and TRBJ2-3, with 8 bases aligning to TRBD1. Here the CDR3 is given as CSAPDRASTDTQYF. The nucleotide sequence is TGCAGTGCTCCGGACAGGGCTAGCACAGATACGCAGTATTTT.